The source of this T cell receptor beta chain is a study of blood T cell repertoires in COVID-19. Looking at the study overall: There were acute and convalescent COVID-19 samples, and they came from the United States, Italy and Spain.

In the study's own analysis: How many nucleated cells were present was estimated from reference gene primer amplification. Produced via immunoSEQ multiplex PCR; TCRdb's table is partial and in-frame only. V and J calls plus clone size are reproduced from that table; the DNA served to infer D and trimming. The sample includes over 250,000 clones, around 90% seen only once; the top ten take about 2.5%. Looked up from germline, CDR1 is MNHEY and CDR2 is SMNVEV (reference sequence). The CDR3 extends over 15 amino acids. V lost 0 bases and J 2 bases, leaving 11 bases between the germline ends. The sequenced sample was peripheral blood. The chain has TRBV27 and TRBJ2-7; unclear D gene. This TCR came from a young adult with COVID-19, enrolled during active disease. This chain's CDR3 is CASSLSSPVTYEQYF. CDR3 DNA sequence: TGTGCCAGCAGTTTATCTAGCCCTGTGACCTACGAGCAGTACTTC.